Described below is a single T cell receptor (beta chain) sequence and its context. It has no known antigen specificity. Base qualities were left out, and no much larger clone turns up one base away. This entry comes from a study of CD8 T cells in Susac syndrome (dated by TCRdb to the late 2010s). Describing the broader study: Whether CD8+ T cell activation and differentiation in Susac syndrome was antigen driven was tested using repertoire sequencing. Clonality of the CD8+ T cell repertoire was compared between eleven to twelve healthy donors, approximately 14 Susac syndrome patients and 15 or so multiple sclerosis patients.

Peripheral blood CD8+ and CD4+ T cells from healthy donors, Susac syndrome patients and multiple sclerosis patients were profiled by high-throughput TCR beta sequencing. Treatment-naive patients with stable or active relapsing-remitting disease fulfilling revised McDonald criteria were used as multiple sclerosis controls. CD8+ TEMRA cells were enriched by FACS, while bulk CD8+ and CD4+ T cells were purified by magnetic negative isolation. Blood was drawn into EDTA tubes, processed within 24 hours, and PBMCs were isolated by density gradient centrifugation. PBMCs intended for TCR sequencing were cryopreserved in liquid nitrogen and were subsequently thawed in a 37 degrees C water bath. The sorted or isolated CD4+, CD8+ and CD8+ TEMRA cells reached a purity of at least 90%. Trimmed from V: 6 bases; trimmed from J: 2 bases; junction bases lacking a gene match: 5. The CDR3 covers 15 residues, taking in both the cysteine and the phenylalanine. Only the CDR3 DNA stays, 45 bases, in frame from base 1. Based on the germline V gene (reference sequence), the CDR1 and CDR2 sequences are SEHNR and FQNEAQ.

RNA was extracted using the RNeasy kit, and roughly 0.5 to 1 microgram was reverse transcribed with random hexamers. The immunoSEQ multiplex PCR assay, covering 54 Vbeta and 13 Jbeta segments, was used to amplify TCR beta CDR3 regions. PCR amplification bias was corrected by using a synthetic template baseline for primer optimization and computational correction. On the authors' methods: Reads were assigned to V, D and J genes according to IMGT and analyzed in immunoSEQ Analyzer, with only productive sequences retained. To calculate clonality, Shannon entropy was normalized by log2 of the number of productive unique sequences and then subtracted from one. For each patient and control, public and private clones were evaluated within the 100 most prevalent clones. Clones were defined as Susac-specific when absent from the healthy and MS cohorts, from approximately 1,100 published viral clones and from other ImmuneACCESS disease sequences. Clones were called with MiXCR by TCRdb after fastp trimmed the public reads at Q25, and only in-frame beta chains were retained. All rows with the same CDR3 protein become a single entry with the most common DNA and genes. The authors' filters were not applied to this entry. This sample is represented by roughly 140,000 distinct CDR3 sequences; about 94% of them were singletons. The ten biggest clones cover around 0.21% of the sample.

General conclusions and limits of the study: The number of individuals in the TCR sequencing and HLA analysis was acknowledged as relatively small.

Recombination connected TRBV7-9 to TRBJ2-1, with TRBD2 identical over 9 junction bases. Sequencing used CD8+ T cells from PBMCs. The TCR comes from a human donor with multiple sclerosis. The nucleotides read TGTGCCAGCAGACCAGCGGGGGGCACCTACAATGAGCAGTTCTTC. It encodes CASRPAGGTYNEQFF. Full variable domain (CDR3 extended with the reference TRBV7-9 and TRBJ2-1 proteins): DTGVSQNPRHKITKRGQNVTFRCDPISEHNRLYWYRQTLGQGPEFLTYFQNEAQLEKSRLLSDRFSAERPKGSFSTLEIQRTEQGDSAMYLCASRPAGGTYNEQFFGPGTRLTVL.